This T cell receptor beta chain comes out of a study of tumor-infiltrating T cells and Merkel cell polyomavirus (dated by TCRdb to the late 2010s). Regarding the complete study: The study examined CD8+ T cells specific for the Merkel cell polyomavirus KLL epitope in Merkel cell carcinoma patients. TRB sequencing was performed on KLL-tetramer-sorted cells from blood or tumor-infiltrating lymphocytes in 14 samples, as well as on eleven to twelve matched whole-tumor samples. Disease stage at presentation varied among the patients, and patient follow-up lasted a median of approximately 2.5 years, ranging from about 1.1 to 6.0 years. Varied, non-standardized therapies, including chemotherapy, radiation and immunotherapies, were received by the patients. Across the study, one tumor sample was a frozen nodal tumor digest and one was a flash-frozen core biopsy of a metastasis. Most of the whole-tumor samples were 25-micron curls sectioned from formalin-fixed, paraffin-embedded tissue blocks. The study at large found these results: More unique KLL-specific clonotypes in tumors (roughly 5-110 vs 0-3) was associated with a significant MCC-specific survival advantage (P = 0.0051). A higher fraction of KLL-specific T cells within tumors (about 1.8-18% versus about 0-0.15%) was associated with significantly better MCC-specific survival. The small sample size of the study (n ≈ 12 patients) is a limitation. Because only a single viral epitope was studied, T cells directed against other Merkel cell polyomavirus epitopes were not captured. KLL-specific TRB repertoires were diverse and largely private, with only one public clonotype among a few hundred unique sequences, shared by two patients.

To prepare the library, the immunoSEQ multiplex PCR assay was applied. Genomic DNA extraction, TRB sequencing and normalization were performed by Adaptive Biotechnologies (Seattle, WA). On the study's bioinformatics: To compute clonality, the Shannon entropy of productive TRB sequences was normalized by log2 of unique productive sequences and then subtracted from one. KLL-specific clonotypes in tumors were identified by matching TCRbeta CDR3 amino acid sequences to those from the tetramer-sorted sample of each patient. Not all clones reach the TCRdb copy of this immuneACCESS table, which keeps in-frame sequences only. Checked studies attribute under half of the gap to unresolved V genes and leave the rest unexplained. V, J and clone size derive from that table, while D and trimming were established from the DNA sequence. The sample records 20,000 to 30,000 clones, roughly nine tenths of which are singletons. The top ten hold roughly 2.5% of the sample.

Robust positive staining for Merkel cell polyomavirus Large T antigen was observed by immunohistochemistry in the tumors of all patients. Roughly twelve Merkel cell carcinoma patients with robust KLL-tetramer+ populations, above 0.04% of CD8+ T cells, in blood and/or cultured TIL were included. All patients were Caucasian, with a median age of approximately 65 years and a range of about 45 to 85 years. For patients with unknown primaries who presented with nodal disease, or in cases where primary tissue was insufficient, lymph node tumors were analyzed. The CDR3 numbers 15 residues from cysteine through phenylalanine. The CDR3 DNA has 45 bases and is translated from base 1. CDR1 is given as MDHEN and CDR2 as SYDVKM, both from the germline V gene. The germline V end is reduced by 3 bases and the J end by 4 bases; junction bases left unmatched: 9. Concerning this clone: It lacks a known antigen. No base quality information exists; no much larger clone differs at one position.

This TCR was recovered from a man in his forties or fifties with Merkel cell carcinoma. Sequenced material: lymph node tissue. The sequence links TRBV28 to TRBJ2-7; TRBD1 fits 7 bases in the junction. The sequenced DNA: TGTGCCAGCAGTTTCCCGGACAGGCGTATGTACGAGCAGTACTTC. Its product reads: CASSFPDRRMYEQYF.